Listed below are T cell receptor beta chains from one sample, sequenced in a study of identical twins. TCRdb independently ran MiXCR on the 5' RACE reads; one entry per CDR3 protein. The data show some 1,600,000 distinct CDR3 sequences, around a third seen once. Sequenced sample: cord blood. The receptors originated from a newborn girl in good health. Both conserved end residues are part of each CDR3. The D gene is left open where the match is weak. The listing skips clone size in some rows; elsewhere it reads once, few, many or a size class.

J gene | D gene | CDR3 length | clone size | V gene | CDR3 protein | CDR3 DNA
TRBJ1-1 | . | 15 | . | TRBV28 | CASSLSLRGNTEAFF | TGTGCCAGCAGTCTTAGTCTGAGGGGGAACACTGAAGCTTTCTTT
TRBJ2-3 | TRBD2 | 15 | few | TRBV28 | CASSFQGGSLDTQYF | TGTGCCAGCAGTTTTCAGGGAGGGAGTTTAGATACGCAGTATTTT
TRBJ1-5 | . | 17 | . | TRBV3-1 | CASSSGIRAGHNQPQHF | TGTGCCAGCAGCTCCGGGATTAGAGCAGGGCACAATCAGCCCCAGCATTTT
TRBJ2-3 | . | 15 | many | TRBV10-1 | CASSELSGGTDTQYF | TGCGCCAGCAGTGAACTCAGCGGTGGCACAGATACGCAGTATTTT
TRBJ2-5 | TRBD2 | 17 | . | TRBV6-6 | CASSYPTWTSLVETQYF | TGTGCCAGCAGTTACCCTACCTGGACTAGCCTTGTGGAGACCCAGTACTTC
TRBJ2-7 | . | 15 | . | TRBV6-1 | CASSEFRGATYEQYF | TGTGCCAGCAGTGAATTCAGGGGCGCCACCTACGAGCAGTACTTC
TRBJ1-2 | TRBD1 | 14 | many | TRBV12-3/TRBV12-4 | CASSPRDSDYGYTF | TGTGCCAGCAGTCCCAGGGACAGTGACTATGGCTACACCTTC
TRBJ2-3 | . | 15 | few | TRBV3-1 | CASSQSSDRTDTQYF | TGTGCCAGCAGCCAGTCTAGCGACCGCACAGATACGCAGTATTTT
TRBJ2-1 | TRBD2 | 16 | . | TRBV4-1 | CASSQDGGVWFREQFF | TGCGCCAGCAGCCAAGATGGGGGGGTATGGTTCAGGGAGCAGTTCTTC
TRBJ1-1 | . | 13 | few | TRBV12-3/TRBV12-4 | CASSQGSGGEAFF | TGTGCCAGCAGTCAGGGGTCGGGGGGTGAAGCTTTCTTT
TRBJ1-1 | . | 13 | many | TRBV6-5 | CASSYSQGTEAFF | TGTGCCAGCAGTTACTCACAGGGCACTGAAGCTTTCTTT
TRBJ2-3 | TRBD2 | 15 | . | TRBV27 | CASSWGTSGVDTQYF | TGTGCCAGCAGTTGGGGGACTAGCGGGGTTGATACGCAGTATTTT
TRBJ1-1 | . | 13 | once | TRBV20-1 | CSARKGVNTEAFF | TGCAGTGCTAGGAAAGGGGTAAACACTGAAGCTTTCTTT
TRBJ1-5 | . | 14 | few | TRBV29-1 | CSVEETGIGQPQHF | TGCAGCGTTGAAGAAACAGGGATCGGTCAGCCCCAGCATTTT
TRBJ2-3 | . | 13 | . | TRBV4-1 | CASSQDDYRTRYF | TGCGCCAGCAGCCAAGATGACTACCGTACGCGGTATTTT
TRBJ1-2 | . | 15 | few | TRBV5-1 | CASSLQGPPGYGYTF | TGCGCCAGCAGCTTGCAGGGGCCCCCTGGCTATGGCTACACCTTC
TRBJ2-5 | . | 13 | . | TRBV7-8 | CANSLGGSETQYF | TGTGCCAACAGCTTAGGGGGGTCTGAGACCCAGTACTTC
TRBJ2-7 | . | 14 | . | TRBV10-2 | CASISVKAGYEQYF | TGCGCCAGCATCTCCGTGAAAGCGGGCTACGAGCAGTACTTC
TRBJ2-3 | . | 14 | many | TRBV27 | CASGNLLVADTQYF | TGTGCCAGCGGGAACTTACTAGTCGCAGATACGCAGTATTTT
TRBJ2-3 | TRBD2 | 17 | many | TRBV3-1 | CASSQGGTILLQDTQYF | TGTGCCAGCAGCCAAGGTGGGACTATCCTCCTACAAGATACGCAGTATTTT
TRBJ2-6 | . | 14 | . | TRBV30 | CAWSVGGTLNVLTF | TGTGCCTGGAGTGTCGGAGGGACCCTAAACGTCCTGACTTTC
TRBJ2-7 | TRBD2 | 20 | . | TRBV7-9 | CASSPGRRGSPGLATYEQYF | TGTGCCAGCAGCCCGGGACGGAGGGGTTCTCCAGGACTAGCGACCTACGAGCAGTACTTC
TRBJ1-6 | . | 17 | . | TRBV6-2/TRBV6-3 | CASSYERGSSYNSPLHF | TGTGCCAGCAGTTACGAGCGGGGGAGCTCCTATAATTCACCCCTCCACTTT
TRBJ1-4 | . | 17 | . | TRBV28 | CASSYPGRGATNEKLFF | TGTGCCAGCAGTTATCCCGGACGGGGTGCAACTAATGAAAAACTGTTTTTT
TRBJ2-1 | TRBD2 | 16 | few | TRBV10-3 | CAISEAGLAGLSEQFF | TGTGCCATCAGTGAGGCCGGACTAGCGGGGTTAAGTGAGCAGTTCTTC
TRBJ2-7 | . | 16 | . | TRBV20-1 | CSAREMGGGRTYEQYF | TGCAGTGCTAGAGAGATGGGGGGAGGTAGGACCTACGAGCAGTACTTC
TRBJ2-3 | . | 15 | . | TRBV20-1 | CSARDDGVGTDTQYF | TGCAGTGCTAGAGATGATGGGGTTGGCACAGATACGCAGTATTTT
TRBJ2-1 | TRBD2 | 15 | few | TRBV6-4 | CASSLAGVRGNEQFF | TGTGCCAGCAGTCTAGCGGGAGTCAGGGGAAATGAGCAGTTCTTC
TRBJ1-2 | . | 13 | . | TRBV28 | CATPGFANYGYTF | TGTGCCACCCCAGGTTTCGCTAACTATGGCTACACCTTC
TRBJ2-5 | TRBD1 | 14 | . | TRBV5-1 | CASSAGQVYNEQYF | TGCGCCAGCAGCGCGGGACAGGTCTACAATGAGCAGTACTTC
TRBJ1-3 | . | 14 | . | TRBV25-1 | CASSVDFSGNTIYF | TGTGCCAGCAGTGTCGATTTCTCTGGAAACACCATATATTTT
TRBJ1-5 | . | 12 | few | TRBV2 | CASSEAHQPQHF | TGTGCCAGCAGTGAAGCTCATCAGCCCCAGCATTTT
TRBJ2-7 | . | 16 | . | TRBV7-9 | CASSSPARSSSYEQYF | TGTGCCAGCAGCTCACCGGCCAGGTCAAGCTCCTACGAGCAGTACTTC
TRBJ1-2 | . | 13 | few | TRBV11-2 | CASSPTSGYGYTF | TGTGCCAGCAGCCCGACATCGGGATATGGCTACACCTTC
TRBJ2-5 | . | 15 | few | TRBV2 | CASSERYRDQETQYF | TGTGCCAGCAGTGAAAGGTATCGGGACCAAGAGACCCAGTACTTC
TRBJ1-2 | . | 15 | . | TRBV12-3/TRBV12-4 | CASSLRQASNYGYTF | TGTGCCAGCAGTTTACGACAGGCTTCTAACTATGGCTACACCTTC
TRBJ2-1 | TRBD2 | 14 | once | TRBV6-1 | CASHLAGAYNEQFF | TGTGCCAGTCATTTAGCGGGAGCCTACAATGAGCAGTTCTTC
TRBJ1-2 | . | 13 | . | TRBV18 | CASSPTESNGYTF | TGTGCCAGCTCACCGACCGAAAGTAATGGCTACACCTTC
TRBJ2-7 | . | 12 | . | TRBV30 | CAWSVPGIEQYF | TGTGCCTGGAGTGTACCGGGGATCGAGCAGTACTTC
TRBJ2-5 | . | 12 | . | TRBV6-2/TRBV6-3 | CASSISRETQYF | TGTGCCAGCAGTATTTCTCGGGAGACCCAGTACTTC
TRBJ1-6 | . | 19 | . | TRBV4-1 | CASSQDDLTVGSHNSPLHF | TGCGCCAGCAGCCAAGATGACTTGACAGTAGGCTCCCATAATTCACCCCTCCACTTT
TRBJ2-3 | . | 15 | few | TRBV27 | CASSGGLTSPDTQYF | TGTGCCAGCAGCGGGGGACTGACATCCCCCGATACGCAGTATTTT
TRBJ2-4 | TRBD2 | 17 | . | TRBV20-1 | CSAKRTSGSSAKNIQYF | TGCAGTGCTAAGAGGACTAGCGGATCTTCCGCCAAAAACATTCAGTACTTC
TRBJ1-1 | TRBD1 | 16 | few | TRBV5-1 | CASGTGGWGMNTEAFF | TGCGCCAGCGGGACAGGGGGCTGGGGCATGAACACTGAAGCTTTCTTT
TRBJ2-2 | TRBD1 | 15 | . | TRBV5-6 | CASSLIGTGDGELFF | TGTGCCAGCAGCTTGATCGGGACAGGGGACGGGGAGCTGTTTTTT
TRBJ2-2 | . | 13 | . | TRBV24-1 | CATSDQGAGKLFF | TGTGCCACCAGTGATCAAGGGGCGGGGAAGCTGTTTTTT
TRBJ2-1 | TRBD2 | 14 | many | TRBV11-2 | CASSSLAGYNEQFF | TGTGCCAGCAGCTCACTAGCGGGGTACAATGAGCAGTTCTTC
TRBJ1-1 | . | 15 | . | TRBV3-1 | CASSQGRAGGTEAFF | TGTGCCAGCAGCCAAGGCCGGGCAGGAGGGACTGAAGCTTTCTTT
TRBJ2-4 | . | 17 | few | TRBV7-2 | CASSSYPGRIAKNIQYF | TGTGCCAGCAGCTCCTACCCGGGACGTATAGCCAAAAACATTCAGTACTTC
TRBJ1-4 | . | 15 | few | TRBV14 | CASSQESYRAEKLFF | TGTGCCAGCAGCCAAGAATCGTACAGGGCGGAAAAACTGTTTTTT
TRBJ2-1 | . | 15 | . | TRBV6-6 | CASSRTRALDNEQFF | TGTGCCAGCAGTCGGACGAGGGCATTAGACAATGAGCAGTTCTTC
TRBJ1-1 | TRBD1 | 15 | . | TRBV5-1 | CASSLRTGTNTEAFF | TGCGCCAGCAGCCTCCGGACAGGGACGAACACTGAAGCTTTCTTT
TRBJ2-1 | . | 12 | few | TRBV10-3 | CAISESNGEQFF | TGTGCCATCAGTGAGTCGAATGGTGAGCAGTTCTTC
TRBJ1-5 | TRBD1 | 14 | . | TRBV20-1 | CSAIRTGSGQPLHF | TGCAGTGCTATCCGGACAGGGTCGGGGCAGCCCCTGCATTTT